The 6 T cell receptor beta chains in this list originate from one sample, sequenced in a study of blood T cell repertoires in COVID-19. The data were produced by immunoSEQ multiplex PCR, yet TCRdb's version contains in-frame clones alone and is incomplete. Of almost 85,000 clones listed, around 88% were seen once; the top ten hold around 1.2%. The sequenced sample was PBMCs or T cells enriched from blood (not recorded which). The receptors come from a woman in her fifties or sixties with acute COVID-19.

In DNA, the CDR3 is TGTGCCAGCAGAATGACAGGCACAGATACGCAGTATTTT. Its protein product is CASRMTGTDTQYF. This chain connects TRBV27 to TRBJ2-3; D might be TRBD1 (5 bases). The CDR3 sequence is 13 residues long. Trimming shortened V by 6 bases and J by 1 base, and 8 bases separated the two germline ends. The germline gives CDR1 MNHEY, CDR2 SMNVEV (reference sequence).

A single count supports this clone. The chain combines TRBV7-9 with TRBJ1-4; D is unresolved. The germline CDR1 and CDR2 sequences are SEHNR and FQNEAQ (reference sequence). The CDR3 has 14 amino acids. Trimming removed 0 bases at V and 2 bases at J, with 4 bases between. This CDR3 is CASSLAGTNEKLFF. The CDR3 bases are TGTGCCAGCAGCTTAGCCGGGACTAATGAAAAACTGTTTTTT.

The chain's CDR3 is CASSRSGLSSYNEQFF. The CDR3 region has the DNA TGTGCCAGCAGTAGGTCCGGGTTGAGCTCCTACAATGAGCAGTTCTTC. The rearrangement links TRBV6-2 or TRBV6-3 to TRBJ2-1; D not certain. CDR3 size: 16 residues. The V gene's germline CDR1 is MNHEY and CDR2 SVGEGT. Trimming stripped 5 bases from V and 0 bases from J, with 14 bases between.

The chain carries TRBV30 and TRBJ2-3; TRBD2 matches at 15 bases. CDR1 is GTSNPN and CDR2 is SVGIG in the germline V gene (reference sequence). The V segment lost 2 bases and the J segment 3 bases; nucleotides outside the gene matches: 3. The CDR3 sequence is 16 residues long. CDR3 in DNA: TGTGCCTGGAGTCTCGGACTAGCGGGAGGGACAGATACGCAGTATTTT. Translation: CAWSLGLAGGTDTQYF.

This chain links TRBV5-4 with TRBJ1-1; 10 nucleotides align to TRBD1. Losses at the gene ends were 3 bases for V and 10 bases for J; bases not matched to a gene: 15. The CDR3 covers 16 residues. Germline V lookup: CDR1 SGHNT, CDR2 YYREEE (reference sequence). The CDR3 nucleotides read TGTGCCAGCAGCTCCCCTTCCGGGACAGGGGAAGGAGGAGCTTTCTTT. Protein sequence: CASSSPSGTGEGGAFF.

V gene TRBV6-5 combines with J gene TRBJ2-7; no reliable D call. V gave up 6 bases and J gave up 0 bases, with 15 bases separating them. The CDR3 has 15 residues. Germline V lookup: CDR1 MNHEY, CDR2 SVGAGI. Written as DNA, the CDR3 is TGTGCCAGCAGCCCCCCATCCTCGGGCTCCTACGAGCAGTACTTC. Translating gives CASSPPSSGSYEQYF.